Listed below are T cell receptor beta chains from one sample, sequenced in a study of blood T cell repertoires in COVID-19. Sequenced by immunoSEQ multiplex PCR; TCRdb stores in-frame clones only, minus some. The repertoire holds 150,000 to 180,000 clones, with 75% to 95% as singletons. Sequenced sample: peripheral blood. The origin of the receptors is a man between 45 and 60 years old with acute or convalescent COVID-19. Both conserved end residues are part of each CDR3.

V gene	J gene	CDR3 protein
TRBV28	TRBJ1-4	CASSSRDTLEKLFF
TRBV10-3	TRBJ2-7	CAISDQTGTSFYEQYF
TRBV3-1/TRBV3-2	TRBJ2-5	CASSQGTQETQYF
TRBV19	TRBJ2-1	CASSPLSLLDKDPYNEQFF
TRBV5-1	TRBJ2-3	CASSTDSGRGTDTQYF
TRBV7-6	TRBJ1-4	CASSSYPPRGATTNEKLFF
TRBV7-2	TRBJ1-1	CASSPRLNTEAFF
TRBV27	TRBJ1-2	CASSRNQGNGGYTF
TRBV3-1/TRBV3-2	TRBJ2-1	CASSQAWTGVNNEQFF
TRBV11-3	TRBJ1-5	CASSLGGQRNQPQHF
TRBV5-1	TRBJ1-6	CASSTGQEGPSYNSPLHF
TRBV7-9	TRBJ2-6	CASTLAAGANVLTF
TRBV12-5	TRBJ2-5	CASGPTTPGLRQQTQYF
TRBV29-1	TRBJ1-2	CSVEDRVRDRGYYGYTF
TRBV5-1	TRBJ1-1	CASSLGRAILTEAFF
TRBV4-1	TRBJ1-1	CASSQVSGIPNTEAFF
TRBV7-9	TRBJ1-1	CASSLDRGAQAFF
TRBV19	TRBJ1-2	CASSTTGTNYGYTF